This section outlines one T cell receptor (beta chain) sequence together with its context. This record belongs to a study of blood T cell repertoires in COVID-19. Looking at the study overall: The samples span acute and convalescent COVID-19 from the United States, Italy and Spain. PBMCs, B-cell-depleted T cells, or T cells were the source of the cDNA or gDNA that made up the material.

CDR1 ENHRY and CDR2 SYGVKD come from the germline V gene. There are 14 residues in the CDR3. V lost 0 bases and J lost 1, with 7 bases in between. Per the original methods: From reference gene primer amplification, estimates of nucleated cell counts were derived. The data were produced by immunoSEQ multiplex PCR, yet TCRdb's version contains in-frame clones alone and is incomplete. The DNA was the basis for D and trimming; V, J and clone size are from that table. The sample lists about 210,000 clones, 80% to 85% occurring once. This sequence joins TRBV10-3 and TRBJ2-7; tentative D call: TRBD2 (5 bases). The sequencing sample was made of peripheral blood. The receptor comes from a woman aged 80 or older with COVID-19, enrolled during active disease. This CDR3 reads CAISESRLSYEQYV. CDR3 in DNA: TGTGCCATCAGTGAGTCGAGACTATCCTACGAGCAGTACGTC.